The next 17 T cell receptor beta chains were all read from a single sample in a study of T cell repertoires in cytomegalovirus infection. TCRdb redid the calling of the reads with MiXCR, one entry per CDR3 protein. The sample shows 100,000 or so distinct CDR3 sequences, 16% of them seen only once. Material: PBMCs. The receptors come from a human donor in good health (CMV status not recorded). Some clones in this sample may be carry-over from other donors' samples.

J is TRBJ2-3 and V is TRBV7-3; TRBD1 is a possible D gene (7 bases). CDR3 length: 15 residues. Trimming removed 5 bases from V and 2 bases from J, with 14 bases in between. Germline V gives CDR1 SGHTA, CDR2 FQGTGA. CDR3 DNA sequence: TGTGCCAGCAGCCCAGGGGGAGGTACCACAGATACGCAGTATTTT. It is translated as CASSPGGGTTDTQYF.

The CDR3 is CASSLGGGEGQPQHF. Here the CDR3 DNA reads TGTGCCAGCAGTTTAGGAGGGGGCGAGGGTCAGCCCCAGCATTTT. V is TRBV12-3 or TRBV12-4 and J is TRBJ1-5; 7 bases agree with TRBD1. There are 15 residues in the CDR3. The V and J ends lost 1 base and 6 bases, in that order; junction bases with no gene match: 6.

V and J are TRBV3-1 and TRBJ1-2; 10 bases line up with TRBD1. Germline assignment: CDR1 LGHDT and CDR2 YNNKEL (reference sequence). The CDR3 totals 13 residues. The junction had 3 bases not matched to a gene; V was cut back by 4 bases and J by 7 bases. DNA for the CDR3: TGTGCCAGCAGCCGACAGGGGGCTTTTGGCTACACCTTC. It is translated as CASSRQGAFGYTF.

This chain connects TRBV20-1 to TRBJ2-5; 7 nucleotides match TRBD2. The V gene's germline CDR1 is DFQATT and CDR2 SNEGSKA (reference sequence). CDR3 length equals 12 residues. J lost 2 bases, V lost 4 bases, and 1 base had no gene match. CDR3 loop: CSAIGGQETQYF. CDR3 nucleotide sequence: TGCAGTGCTATCGGGGGGCAAGAGACCCAGTACTTC.

This clonotype was picked up many times. V usage is TRBV20-1 and J usage is TRBJ1-2; maybe TRBD1 (5 bases). Germline-derived CDR1 and CDR2 are DFQATT and SNEGSKA (reference sequence). The CDR3 is 15 amino acids. V lost 3 bases and J lost 1, with 15 bases in between. The CDR3 coding sequence is TGCAGTGCTAGTGAAAGGGGCCTCCGTAACTATGGCTACACCTTC. Its translation is CSASERGLRNYGYTF.

The J gene is TRBJ1-2, the V gene TRBV20-1; maybe TRBD1 (6 bases). The CDR3 spans 13 residues. Germline V lookup: CDR1 DFQATT, CDR2 SNEGSKA (reference sequence). The V gene lost 3 bases and the J gene lost 4 bases, with 12 bases spanning the gap. CDR3 nucleotides: TGCAGTGCTAGTCCGGGGGCTAGCTATGGCTACACCTTC. This encodes CSASPGASYGYTF.

The CDR3 DNA follows: TGTGCCAGCAGTGTGGACAGGAGCTCCTACGAGCAGTACTTC. As protein: CASSVDRSSYEQYF. The chain employs TRBV28 and TRBJ2-7, with 7 bases fitting TRBD1. Looked up from germline, CDR1 is MDHEN and CDR2 is SYDVKM. Trimming cost V 5 bases and J 0 bases; bases outside gene matches: 4. CDR3 length equals 14 residues.

The genes are TRBV20-1 and TRBJ1-1; perhaps TRBD1 as D (6 bases). In germline, CDR1 is DFQATT, CDR2 SNEGSKA (reference sequence). The CDR3 contains 14 residues. Deletions cut 6 bases from V and 3 bases from J, with 17 bases between. CDR3: CSAPEGVQYTEAFF. As DNA, the CDR3 is TGCAGTGCGCCCGAGGGGGTACAATACACTGAAGCTTTCTTT.

This clonotype has just a few counts. This chain connects TRBV4-2 to TRBJ1-4; D remains unclear. From germline, CDR1 is LGHNA and CDR2 YNFKEQ. CDR3 length: 14 amino acids. Deletions cut 0 bases from V and 4 bases from J, with 6 bases between. CDR3 DNA sequence: TGTGCCAGCAGCCAAGAAGGTGGTAATGAAAAACTGTTTTTT. Its translation is CASSQEGGNEKLFF.

A note on this clonotype: Possible read error: a much larger clone is one base away. The chain has TRBV15 and TRBJ1-5; D is undetermined. This CDR3 contains 15 residues. In germline, CDR1 is LNHNV, CDR2 YYDKDF (reference sequence). CDR3 in amino acids: CATSGEGFSNQPQHF. Here the CDR3 DNA reads TGTGCCACCAGCGGAGAAGGGTTTAGCAATCAGCCCCAGCATTTT.

This clonotype was counted a few times. The CDR3 loop is CASSSKQGPLEGYTF. The CDR3 DNA is TGTGCCAGCAGCTCGAAACAGGGTCCCCTCGAGGGCTACACCTTC. The chain carries TRBV5-4 and TRBJ1-2, with D maybe TRBD1 (6 bases). The CDR3 runs 15 residues. Trimming left V 3 bases short and J 8 bases short, with 20 bases between. CDR1 and CDR2 (germline): SGHNT, YYREEE (reference sequence).

This clonotype came up a few times. The chain employs TRBV2 and TRBJ2-5; 7 bases fit TRBD1. Germline CDR1 reads SNHLY; CDR2 reads FYNNEI. This CDR3 spans 14 amino acids. Trimming at V came to 1 base and at J to 5 bases, leaving 4 bases not matched to a gene. The CDR3 loop reads CASSEEGRGETQYF. DNA of the CDR3: TGTGCCAGCAGTGAAGAGGGCAGGGGGGAGACCCAGTACTTC.

The rearrangement links TRBV7-9 to TRBJ2-7, with D possibly matching TRBD1 (6 bases). Germline loops: CDR1 SEHNR, CDR2 FQNEAQ (reference sequence). There are 11 residues in the CDR3. V gave up 8 bases and J gave up 7 bases, with 12 bases separating them. The CDR3 bases are TGTGCCAGCGGAATCACAGGGGAGCAGTACTTC. Translation gives CASGITGEQYF.

The V call is TRBV14, the J call TRBJ2-7, with TRBD1 identical over 7 bases. Per germline, CDR1 SGHDN and CDR2 FVKESK. V was pared by 6 bases and J by 2 bases, with 4 bases of the junction left unmatched. The CDR3 runs to 13 residues. The CDR3 bases are TGTGCCAGCAGTCGACAGGGCCCCTACGAGCAGTACTTC. This sequence encodes CASSRQGPYEQYF.

The genes are TRBV29-1 and TRBJ1-2; 7 bases fit TRBD1. Germline CDR1 is SQVTM and CDR2 is ANQGSEA. The V segment lost 7 bases and the J segment 7 bases; nucleotides outside the gene matches: 15. CDR3 size: 14 residues. The CDR3 sequence is CSGTTGKNDRGYTF. The CDR3 DNA follows: TGCAGCGGAACGACAGGGAAGAATGATCGTGGCTACACCTTC.

In its sample, this clonotype was seen a few times. V is TRBV12-3 or TRBV12-4 and J is TRBJ2-5, with 8 bases lining up with TRBD2. The ends lost 3 bases at V and 4 bases at J; junction bases unmatched: 4. This CDR3 is 14 amino acids long. This CDR3 reads CASSFAGGIETQYF. In DNA, the CDR3 is TGTGCCAGCAGTTTTGCGGGGGGCATAGAGACCCAGTACTTC.

This clonotype was recorded many times. The chain links TRBV7-2 to TRBJ2-7; perhaps TRBD2 as D (5 bases). This CDR3 has 14 amino acids. Germline values: CDR1 SGHTA, CDR2 FQGNSA. V lost 5 bases and J 3 bases, leaving 14 bases between the germline ends. CDR3 sequence: CASSQNYRDYEQYF. Written as DNA, the CDR3 is TGTGCCAGCAGCCAAAACTACCGGGACTACGAGCAGTACTTC.